Listed below are T cell receptor beta chains from one sample, sequenced in a study of Graves' ophthalmopathy and Graves' hyperthyroidism. TCRdb analysed the multiplex PCR reads with MiXCR anew, one entry per CDR3 protein. The data show 650,000 to 900,000 distinct CDR3 sequences, roughly 40% seen once. Sequenced material: peripheral blood. The receptors come from an adult man with Graves' ophthalmopathy. Each CDR3 is given with its conserved first and last residue. The D gene is left open where the match is weak. The size field is filled for only some rows; it gives once, few, many or a size class.

D: NA
V: TRBV10-3
J: TRBJ2-7
size: many
DNA: TGTGCCATCACAAACAGGGTTGAGGGGGAGCAGTACTTC
CDR3: CAITNRVEGEQYF

D: NA
V: TRBV10-1
J: TRBJ2-3
size: NA
DNA: TGCGCCAGCAGTGACGGCGAGATAAACACAGATACGCAGTATTTT
CDR3: CASSDGEINTDTQYF

D: TRBD1
V: TRBV2
J: TRBJ1-6
size: NA
DNA: TGTGCCGACAGGGGTAATTCACCCCTCCACTTT
CDR3: CADRGNSPLHF

D: NA
V: TRBV20-1
J: TRBJ2-7
size: few
DNA: TGCAGTGCTAGAGGGACGCTCGGTGTGTACGAGCAGTACTTC
CDR3: CSARGTLGVYEQYF

D: NA
V: TRBV25-1
J: TRBJ2-2
size: NA
DNA: TGTGCCAGCAGCGTATTCGAGTCCGGGGAGCTGTTTTTT
CDR3: CASSVFESGELFF

D: TRBD1
V: TRBV7-9
J: TRBJ1-5
size: NA
DNA: TGTGCCAGCAGCCACTTACAGGGGCCGCCCCAGCATTTT
CDR3: CASSHLQGPPQHF

D: NA
V: TRBV19
J: TRBJ1-1
size: few
DNA: TGTGCCAGTAGTACGCCACAGGGAATGAACACTGAAGCTTTCTTT
CDR3: CASSTPQGMNTEAFF

D: NA
V: TRBV10-3
J: TRBJ1-3
size: NA
DNA: TGTGCCACATTGGACGCAGGGTCCTATGGCTACACCATATATTTT
CDR3: CATLDAGSYGYTIYF

D: TRBD1
V: TRBV9
J: TRBJ1-6
size: few
DNA: TGTGCCAGCAGTTACAGGGGCTATAATTCACCCCTCCACTTT
CDR3: CASSYRGYNSPLHF

D: TRBD1
V: TRBV9
J: TRBJ2-5
size: NA
DNA: TGTGCCAGCAGCTTAAAAGGGGGCGAAGAGACCCAGTACTTC
CDR3: CASSLKGGEETQYF

D: NA
V: TRBV4-2
J: TRBJ2-7
size: NA
DNA: TGTGCCAGCAGCCAAGAGATGCAGGGGCTCTACGAGCAGTACTTC
CDR3: CASSQEMQGLYEQYF

D: NA
V: TRBV7-9
J: TRBJ2-5
size: many
DNA: TGTGCCAGCAGCCAGAACAGCAACCAAGAGACCCAGTACTTC
CDR3: CASSQNSNQETQYF

D: NA
V: TRBV4-3
J: TRBJ1-2
size: few
DNA: TGCGCCAGCAGCCAAGAAACGCGTTTGGTGTCTCGCTATGGCTACACCTTC
CDR3: CASSQETRLVSRYGYTF

D: NA
V: TRBV10-3
J: TRBJ1-1
size: NA
DNA: TGTGCCATCAGGGATGGGGGTTGGAACACTGAAGCTTTCTTT
CDR3: CAIRDGGWNTEAFF

D: TRBD1
V: TRBV5-1
J: TRBJ2-7
size: once
DNA: TGCGCCAGCAGCTTGGAGGGCCAGGGGGTCCACGAGCAGTGCTTC
CDR3: CASSLEGQGVHEQCF

D: TRBD1
V: TRBV19
J: TRBJ1-1
size: NA
DNA: TGTGCCAGTAGTCCGGACAGGGGGACCGCTGAAGCTTTCTTT
CDR3: CASSPDRGTAEAFF

D: NA
V: TRBV5-8
J: TRBJ2-6
size: NA
DNA: TGTGCCAGCAGCAAACTAGGGTCTGGGGCCAACGTCCTGACTTTC
CDR3: CASSKLGSGANVLTF

D: NA
V: TRBV7-2
J: TRBJ1-4
size: many
DNA: TGTGCCAGCAGCTTGTTGGGTGGTAATGAAAAACTGTTTTTT
CDR3: CASSLLGGNEKLFF

D: TRBD1
V: TRBV19
J: TRBJ1-5
size: few
DNA: TGTGCCAGTAGTATAGTCATCGGGACAGGGTATCGCAATCAGCCCCAGCATTTT
CDR3: CASSIVIGTGYRNQPQHF

D: NA
V: TRBV29-1
J: TRBJ2-6
size: NA
DNA: TGCAGCGGAAGGAGGGCCAACGTCCTGACTTTC
CDR3: CSGRRANVLTF

D: NA
V: TRBV2
J: TRBJ2-5
size: NA
DNA: TGTGCCAGCAGTCTATCCGGGACGAGGATACAAGAGACCCAGTACTTC
CDR3: CASSLSGTRIQETQYF

D: NA
V: TRBV20-1
J: TRBJ2-5
size: NA
DNA: TGCAGTGCTAGTGGCGATGGGGGGCCCAGAGAGACCCAGTACTTC
CDR3: CSASGDGGPRETQYF

D: NA
V: TRBV7-9
J: TRBJ1-4
size: few
DNA: TGTGCCAGCAGCTACTCAGGGGCCTCCGGACGACTGTTTTTT
CDR3: CASSYSGASGRLFF

D: NA
V: TRBV19
J: TRBJ1-5
size: NA
DNA: TGTGCCAGTACCCAAGGCTACGGCAATCAGCCCCAGCATTTT
CDR3: CASTQGYGNQPQHF

D: TRBD1
V: TRBV15
J: TRBJ1-5
size: many
DNA: TGTGCCACCAGCAGAGACAGGGGGCATCATCAGCCCCAGCATTTT
CDR3: CATSRDRGHHQPQHF

D: NA
V: TRBV7-2
J: TRBJ1-4
size: NA
DNA: TGTGCCAGCAGCCCCCGAGGGAGAGGACGTGAAAAACTGTTTTTT
CDR3: CASSPRGRGREKLFF

D: TRBD1
V: TRBV29-1
J: TRBJ2-5
size: NA
DNA: TGCAGCGTCACCGGGACAGAAGAGACCCAGTACTTC
CDR3: CSVTGTEETQYF

D: NA
V: TRBV2
J: TRBJ1-3
size: many
DNA: TGTGCCACCGACAGTAATGGAAACACCATATATTTT
CDR3: CATDSNGNTIYF

D: TRBD1
V: TRBV7-9
J: TRBJ2-7
size: many
DNA: TGTGCCAGCAGCCTGCCGACAGGGGGATACGAGCAGTACTTC
CDR3: CASSLPTGGYEQYF

D: NA
V: TRBV25-1
J: TRBJ2-2
size: NA
DNA: TGTGCCAGCTTGGTGGTAGCGCGCGACACCGGGGAGCTGTTTTTT
CDR3: CASLVVARDTGELFF

D: NA
V: TRBV6-1
J: TRBJ2-2
size: NA
DNA: TGTGCCAGCAGACCTGTCCCGGTAAACACCGGGGAGCTGTTTTTT
CDR3: CASRPVPVNTGELFF

D: NA
V: TRBV9
J: TRBJ1-1
size: many
DNA: TGTGCCAGCAGCGTAGACGGGGATACGAACACTGAAGCTTTCTTT
CDR3: CASSVDGDTNTEAFF

D: NA
V: TRBV14
J: TRBJ2-7
size: NA
DNA: TGTGCCAGCAGCCTCCGCCAACTGGGCGAGCAGTACTTC
CDR3: CASSLRQLGEQYF

D: NA
V: TRBV7-9
J: TRBJ1-3
size: NA
DNA: TGTGCCAGCAGCCCGATGTTCGGGGGCTCTGGAAACGCCATATATTTT
CDR3: CASSPMFGGSGNAIYF

D: NA
V: TRBV7-9
J: TRBJ1-1
size: NA
DNA: TGTGCCAGCAGCTTCAGGGCCGGGACGACAGACTTTGGAGCTTTCTTT
CDR3: CASSFRAGTTDFGAFF

D: TRBD2
V: TRBV7-9
J: TRBJ2-7
size: NA
DNA: TGTGCCAGCAGCTTAAACCCCAGCGGGAGGTGGACCGGGGAGCAGTACTTC
CDR3: CASSLNPSGRWTGEQYF

D: TRBD1
V: TRBV6-6
J: TRBJ2-7
size: NA
DNA: TGTGCCAGCACCGGGCAATGGGACAGGGTACTCTACGAGCAGTACTTC
CDR3: CASTGQWDRVLYEQYF

D: NA
V: TRBV7-2
J: TRBJ2-5
size: many
DNA: TGTGCCAGCAGCTTATGGCTACGGCAAGAGACCCAGTACTTC
CDR3: CASSLWLRQETQYF

D: NA
V: TRBV10-3
J: TRBJ2-3
size: NA
DNA: TGTGCCATCAGCCGCCAAGATACGCAGTATTTT
CDR3: CAISRQDTQYF

D: TRBD1
V: TRBV25-1
J: TRBJ1-6
size: NA
DNA: TGTGCCAGCTTAATGGTTTCGACAGGGGTTTCACCCCTCCACTTT
CDR3: CASLMVSTGVSPLHF

D: NA
V: TRBV7-8
J: TRBJ1-1
size: many
DNA: TGTGCCAGCAGCGTAGACACCCGAACCACTGAAGCTTTCTTT
CDR3: CASSVDTRTTEAFF

D: NA
V: TRBV20-1
J: TRBJ2-7
size: NA
DNA: TGCAGTGCTAGGGGTCAGCAAGACACACGTAATTACTACGAGCAGTACTTC
CDR3: CSARGQQDTRNYYEQYF

D: NA
V: TRBV29-1
J: TRBJ1-5
size: many
DNA: TGCAGCGTTGTCGTCGGCGATAGCAATCAGCCCCAGCATTTT
CDR3: CSVVVGDSNQPQHF

D: NA
V: TRBV13
J: TRBJ2-5
size: NA
DNA: TGTGCCAGCAGCCAGGGGGGTGCCACACAAGAGACCCAGTACTTC
CDR3: CASSQGGATQETQYF

D: NA
V: TRBV7-9
J: TRBJ2-5
size: many
DNA: TGTGCCAGCAGCTTGCGGTCGGGGGAGACCCAGTACTTC
CDR3: CASSLRSGETQYF

D: TRBD2
V: TRBV29-1
J: TRBJ2-7
size: few
DNA: TGCAGCGTTGTGGTAATCGGGACTAGCGGGGCTTTCTCCTACGAGCAGTACTTC
CDR3: CSVVVIGTSGAFSYEQYF

D: NA
V: TRBV7-9
J: TRBJ1-1
size: many
DNA: TGTGCCAGCAGCCTTTTGCGGAGAGAGAACACTGAAGCTTTCTTT
CDR3: CASSLLRRENTEAFF

D: NA
V: TRBV10-3
J: TRBJ2-5
size: many
DNA: TGTGCCATCAGTGAGTCACCGATGGAGACCCAGTACTTC
CDR3: CAISESPMETQYF